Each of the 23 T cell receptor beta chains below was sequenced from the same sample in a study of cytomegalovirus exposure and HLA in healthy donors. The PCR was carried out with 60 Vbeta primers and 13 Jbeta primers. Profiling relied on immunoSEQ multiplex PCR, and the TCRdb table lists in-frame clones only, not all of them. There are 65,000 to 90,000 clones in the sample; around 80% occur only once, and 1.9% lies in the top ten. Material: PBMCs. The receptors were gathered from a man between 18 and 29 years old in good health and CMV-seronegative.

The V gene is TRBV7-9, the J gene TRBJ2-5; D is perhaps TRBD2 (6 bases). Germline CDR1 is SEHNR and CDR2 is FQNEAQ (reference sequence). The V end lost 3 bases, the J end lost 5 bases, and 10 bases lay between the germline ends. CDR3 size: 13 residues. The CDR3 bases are TGTGCCAGCAGCTTGGAGGGTGTGGAGACCCAGTACTTC. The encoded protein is CASSLEGVETQYF. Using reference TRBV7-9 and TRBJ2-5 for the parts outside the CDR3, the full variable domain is DTGVSQNPRHKITKRGQNVTFRCDPISEHNRLYWYRQTLGQGPEFLTYFQNEAQLEKSRLLSDRFSAERPKGSFSTLEIQRTEQGDSAMYLCASSLEGVETQYFGPGTRLLVL.

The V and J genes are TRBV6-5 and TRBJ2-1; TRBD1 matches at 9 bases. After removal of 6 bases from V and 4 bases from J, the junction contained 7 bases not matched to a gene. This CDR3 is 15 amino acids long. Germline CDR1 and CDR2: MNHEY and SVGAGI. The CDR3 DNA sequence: TGTGCCAGCAGCCGGACAGGGGAATTATACAATGAGCAGTTCTTC. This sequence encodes CASSRTGELYNEQFF.

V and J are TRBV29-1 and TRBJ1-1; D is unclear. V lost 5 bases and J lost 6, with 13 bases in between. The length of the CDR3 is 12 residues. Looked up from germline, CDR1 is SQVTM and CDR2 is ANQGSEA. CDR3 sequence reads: CSVQGRAAEAFF. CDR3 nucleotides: TGCAGCGTTCAAGGCCGAGCCGCTGAAGCTTTCTTT.

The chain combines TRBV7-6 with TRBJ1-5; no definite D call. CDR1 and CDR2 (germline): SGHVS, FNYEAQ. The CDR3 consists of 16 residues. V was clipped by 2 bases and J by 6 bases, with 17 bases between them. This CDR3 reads CASSLLSRDSGQPQHF. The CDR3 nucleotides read TGTGCCAGCAGCTTACTTTCCAGAGACTCTGGTCAGCCCCAGCATTTT.

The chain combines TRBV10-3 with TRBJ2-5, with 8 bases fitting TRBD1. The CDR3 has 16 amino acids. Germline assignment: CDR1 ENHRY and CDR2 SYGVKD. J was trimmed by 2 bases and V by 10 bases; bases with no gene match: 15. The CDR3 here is CATGGTGTGNQETQYF. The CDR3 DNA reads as TGTGCCACCGGGGGAACCGGGACAGGAAATCAAGAGACCCAGTACTTC.

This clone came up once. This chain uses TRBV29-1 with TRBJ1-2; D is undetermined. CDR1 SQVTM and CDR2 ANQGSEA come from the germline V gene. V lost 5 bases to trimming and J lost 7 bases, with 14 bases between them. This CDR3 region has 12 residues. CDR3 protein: CSVWSLEGGYTF. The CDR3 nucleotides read TGCAGCGTTTGGAGCTTGGAGGGTGGCTACACCTTC. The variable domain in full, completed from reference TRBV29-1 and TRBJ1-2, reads SAVISQKPSRDICQRGTSLTIQCQVDSQVTMMFWYRQQPGQSLTLIATANQGSEATYESGFVIDKFPISRPNLTFSTLTVSNMSPEDSSIYLCSVWSLEGGYTFGSGTRLTVV.

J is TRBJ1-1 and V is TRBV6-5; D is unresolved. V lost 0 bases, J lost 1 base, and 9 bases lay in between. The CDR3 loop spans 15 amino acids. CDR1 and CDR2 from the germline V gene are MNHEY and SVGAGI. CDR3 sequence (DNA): TGTGCCAGCAGTTACTCGAAGCGGACGAACACTGAAGCTTTCTTT. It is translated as CASSYSKRTNTEAFF.

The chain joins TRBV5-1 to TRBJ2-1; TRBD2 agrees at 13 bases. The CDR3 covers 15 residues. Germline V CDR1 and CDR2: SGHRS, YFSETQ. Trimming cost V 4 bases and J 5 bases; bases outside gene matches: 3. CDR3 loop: CASSQGTSGNNEQFF. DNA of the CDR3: TGCGCCAGCAGCCAAGGGACTAGCGGGAACAATGAGCAGTTCTTC.

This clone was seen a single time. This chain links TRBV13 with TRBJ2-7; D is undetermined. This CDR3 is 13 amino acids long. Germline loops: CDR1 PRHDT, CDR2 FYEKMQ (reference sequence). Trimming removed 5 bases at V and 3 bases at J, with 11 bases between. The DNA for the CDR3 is TGTGCCAGCAGCGAGACCCCAGGCTACGAGCAGTACTTC. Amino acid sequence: CASSETPGYEQYF.

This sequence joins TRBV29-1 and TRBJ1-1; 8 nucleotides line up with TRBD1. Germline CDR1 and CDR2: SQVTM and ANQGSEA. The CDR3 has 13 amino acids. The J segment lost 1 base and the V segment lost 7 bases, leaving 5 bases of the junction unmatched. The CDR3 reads CSGADRGNTEAFF. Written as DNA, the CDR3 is TGCAGCGGTGCCGACAGGGGGAACACTGAAGCTTTCTTT.

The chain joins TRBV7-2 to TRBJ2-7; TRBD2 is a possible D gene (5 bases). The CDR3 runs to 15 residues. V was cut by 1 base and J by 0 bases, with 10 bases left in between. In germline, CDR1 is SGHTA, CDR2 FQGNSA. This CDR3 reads CASSLVPGISYEQYF. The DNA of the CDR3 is TGTGCCAGCAGCTTAGTTCCGGGGATCTCCTACGAGCAGTACTTC.

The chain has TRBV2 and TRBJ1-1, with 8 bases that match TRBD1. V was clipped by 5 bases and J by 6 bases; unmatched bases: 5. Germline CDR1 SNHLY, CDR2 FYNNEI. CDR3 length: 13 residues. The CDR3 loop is CASSTDRGAEAFF. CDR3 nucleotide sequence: TGTGCCAGCAGTACTGACAGGGGCGCTGAAGCTTTCTTT.

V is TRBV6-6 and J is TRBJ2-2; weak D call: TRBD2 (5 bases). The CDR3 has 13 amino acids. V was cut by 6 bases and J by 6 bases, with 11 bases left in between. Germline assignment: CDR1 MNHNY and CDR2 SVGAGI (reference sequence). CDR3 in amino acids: CASSPGSSGELFF. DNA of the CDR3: TGTGCCAGCAGCCCGGGGTCTTCCGGGGAGCTGTTTTTT.

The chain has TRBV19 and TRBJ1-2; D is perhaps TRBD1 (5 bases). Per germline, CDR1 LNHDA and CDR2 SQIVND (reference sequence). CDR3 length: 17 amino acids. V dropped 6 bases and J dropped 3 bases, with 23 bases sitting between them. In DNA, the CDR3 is TGTGCCAGTAGATCAACGGGGACTGGACGAAGGTACTATGGCTACACCTTC. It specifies CASRSTGTGRRYYGYTF.

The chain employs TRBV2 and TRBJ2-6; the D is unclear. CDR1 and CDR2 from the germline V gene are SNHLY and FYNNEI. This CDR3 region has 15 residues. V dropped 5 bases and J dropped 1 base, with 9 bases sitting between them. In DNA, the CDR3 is TGTGCCAGCAGTCCTCAGAGGTCTGGGGCCAACGTCCTGACTTTC. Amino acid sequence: CASSPQRSGANVLTF.

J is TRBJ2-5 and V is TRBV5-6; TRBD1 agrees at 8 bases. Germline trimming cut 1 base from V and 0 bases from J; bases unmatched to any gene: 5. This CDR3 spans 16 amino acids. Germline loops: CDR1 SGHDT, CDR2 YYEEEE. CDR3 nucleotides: TGTGCCAGCAGCTTGTTTTCCAGGGGGCACCAAGAGACCCAGTACTTC. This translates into CASSLFSRGHQETQYF.

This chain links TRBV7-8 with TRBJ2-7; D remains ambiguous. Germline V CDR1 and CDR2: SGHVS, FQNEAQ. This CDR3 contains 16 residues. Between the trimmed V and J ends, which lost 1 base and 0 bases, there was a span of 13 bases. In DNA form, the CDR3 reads TGTGCCAGCAGCTTAGAAGCTTACCCCTTCTCCTACGAGCAGTACTTC. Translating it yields CASSLEAYPFSYEQYF.

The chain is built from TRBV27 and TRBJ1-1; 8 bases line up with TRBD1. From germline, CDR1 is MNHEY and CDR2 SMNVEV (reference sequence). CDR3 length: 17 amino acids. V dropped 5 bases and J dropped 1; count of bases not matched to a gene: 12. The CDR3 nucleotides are TGTGCCAGCAGTCCCCAACGGACAGGGCTACGGAACACTGAAGCTTTCTTT. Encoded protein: CASSPQRTGLRNTEAFF.

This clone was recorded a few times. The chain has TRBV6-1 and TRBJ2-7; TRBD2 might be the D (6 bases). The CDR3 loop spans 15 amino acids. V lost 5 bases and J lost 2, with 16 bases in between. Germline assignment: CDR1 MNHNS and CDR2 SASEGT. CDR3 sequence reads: CASSFFQEGAYEQYF. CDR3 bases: TGTGCCAGCAGTTTTTTCCAGGAGGGAGCCTACGAGCAGTACTTC.

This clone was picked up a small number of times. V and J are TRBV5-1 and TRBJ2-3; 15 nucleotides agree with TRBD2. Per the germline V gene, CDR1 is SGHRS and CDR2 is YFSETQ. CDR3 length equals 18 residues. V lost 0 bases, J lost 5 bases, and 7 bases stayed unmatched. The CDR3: CASSLVSGLAGGKDTQYF. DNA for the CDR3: TGCGCCAGCAGCTTGGTATCCGGACTAGCGGGGGGGAAAGATACGCAGTATTTT.

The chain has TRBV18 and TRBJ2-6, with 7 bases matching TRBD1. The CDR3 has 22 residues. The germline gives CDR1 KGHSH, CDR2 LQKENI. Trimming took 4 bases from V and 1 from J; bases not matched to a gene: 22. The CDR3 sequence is CASSRNSLYGTVSISGANVLTF. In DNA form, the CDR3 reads TGTGCCAGCTCACGGAATTCTCTTTACGGGACAGTCTCAATATCTGGGGCCAACGTCCTGACTTTC.

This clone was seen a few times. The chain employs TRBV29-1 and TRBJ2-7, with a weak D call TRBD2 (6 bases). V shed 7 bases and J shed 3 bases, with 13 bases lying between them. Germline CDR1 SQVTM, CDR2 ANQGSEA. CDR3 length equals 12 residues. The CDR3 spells CSAGPGDYEQYF. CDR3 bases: TGCAGCGCAGGACCGGGGGACTACGAGCAGTACTTC.

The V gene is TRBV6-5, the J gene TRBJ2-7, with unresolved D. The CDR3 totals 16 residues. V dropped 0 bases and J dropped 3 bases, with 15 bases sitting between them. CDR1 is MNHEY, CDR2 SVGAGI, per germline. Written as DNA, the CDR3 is TGTGCCAGCAGTTACTCCGTCGAACTTGCCAACTACGAGCAGTACTTC. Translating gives CASSYSVELANYEQYF.